This is a list of T cell receptor beta chains from one sample in a study of early T cells in non-severe SARS-CoV-2 infection. Each CDR3 protein is one row after TCRdb ran MiXCR on the 5' RACE reads. The sample contains 86,000 or so distinct CDR3 sequences, 5% to 7% of which appear only once. Sequenced input: whole blood. All receptors come from an adult who was a healthcare worker with PCR-confirmed SARS-CoV-2 infection or an uninfected control (not recorded which). Each CDR3 is given with its conserved first and last residue. Fields, in order: J gene, clone size, V gene, D gene, CDR3 protein, CDR3 DNA. D genes are given only for firm matches. Clone size appears in some rows only: once, few, many, or a class for an expanded clone.

TRBJ2-6 many TRBV18 . CASSLDRLPQSGANVLTF TGTGCCAGCTCCCTCGACAGACTTCCTCAGTCTGGGGCCAACGTCCTGACTTTC
TRBJ2-3 many TRBV7-8 . CASSLGSTDTQYF TGTGCCAGCAGCCTAGGAAGCACAGATACGCAGTACTTT
TRBJ1-6 . TRBV18 TRBD1 CASSPDRDSPLHF TGTGCCAGCTCACCAGACAGGGACTCACCCCTCCACTTT
TRBJ2-7 many TRBV11-2 . CASSPQLSTYEQYF TGTGCCAGCAGCCCCCAGCTGTCAACCTACGAGCAGTACTTC
TRBJ1-1 . TRBV5-4 . CASSFKRGGGRSKMNTEAFF TGTGCCAGCAGCTTTAAGCGCGGTGGGGGACGGAGCAAAATGAACACTGAAGCTTTCTTT
TRBJ1-5 many TRBV20-1 . CSARAPFRGNQPQHF TGCAGTGCTAGAGCGCCGTTTAGGGGGAATCAGCCCCAGCATTTT
TRBJ2-3 . TRBV12-3/TRBV12-4 . CASSLRLGGPTDTQYF TGTGCCAGCAGTTTAAGGCTGGGCGGTCCCACAGATACGCAGTATTTT
TRBJ2-3 . TRBV10-1 . CASSESGPDTQYF TGCGCCAGCAGTGAGTCGGGGCCCGATACGCAGTATTTT
TRBJ2-4 . TRBV20-1 . CSATAEGKNIQYF TGCAGTGCTACCGCGGAGGGCAAAAACATTCAGTACTTC
TRBJ1-1 few TRBV5-1 . CASSTDAGNTEAFF TGCGCCAGCTCCACTGACGCAGGGAACACTGAAGCTTTCTTT
TRBJ1-1 few TRBV6-2/TRBV6-3 . CASRPGQNTEAFF TGTGCCAGCAGACCAGGACAGAACACTGAAGCTTTCTTT
TRBJ1-2 few TRBV14 . CASSQGPRARYTF TGTGCCAGCAGCCAAGGACCCCGTGCACGGTACACCTTC
TRBJ2-3 few TRBV6-1 . CASSPRGLFTDTQYF TGTGCCAGCAGTCCCCGTGGACTATTCACAGATACGCAGTATTTT
TRBJ2-1 . TRBV6-5 . CASSYSATDGVLF TGTGCCAGCAGTTACTCCGCAACTGATGGCGTCCTCTTC
TRBJ2-3 many TRBV29-1 . CSVDSPSTDTQYF TGCAGCGTCGACAGCCCTAGCACAGATACGCAGTATTTT
TRBJ1-6 few TRBV5-6 . CASSLGQARYNSPLHF TGTGCCAGCAGCTTGGGACAAGCTAGATATAATTCACCCCTCCACTTT
TRBJ2-1 few TRBV6-6 . CASSYGVLVNEQFF TGTGCCAGCAGTTACGGGGTTTTGGTCAATGAGCAGTTCTTC
TRBJ1-3 many TRBV18 . CASSPPTGARSGNTIYF TGTGCCAGCTCACCTCCGACAGGCGCCCGCTCTGGAAACACCATATATTTT
TRBJ2-2 . TRBV4-2 TRBD2 CASSQGTSDTGELFF TGTGCCAGCAGCCAAGGGACTAGCGACACCGGGGAGCTGTTTTTT
TRBJ2-1 . TRBV7-6 . CASSLEGDSHNEQFF TGTGCCAGCAGCTTAGAGGGCGATAGTCACAATGAGCAGTTCTTC